The T cell receptor (beta chain) described here comes from a study of T cells in Graves' hyperthyroidism and ophthalmopathy. Researchers took RNA transcripts and amplified the TCR beta CDR3 regions from them. A set of HTBI primers served as the primers for a first-round RT-PCR of the TCR CDR3. TCRdb called the multiplex PCR reads again in MiXCR, with one record for every CDR3 protein. The sample lists a few hundred thousand distinct CDR3 sequences; 11% to 15% were seen once. This clonotype was seen many times. Sequencing used blood. The sequence was collected from a young woman with Graves' hyperthyroidism that later progressed to Graves' ophthalmopathy.

This CDR3 is CASSTRTGLHNEQFF. The CDR3 bases are TGTGCCAGCAGCACCCGGACAGGGCTCCACAATGAGCAGTTCTTC. The chain links TRBV11-3 to TRBJ2-1; 8 bases are a match to TRBD1. The junction had 8 bases not matched to a gene; V was cut back by 5 bases and J by 5 bases. Germline V gives CDR1 SGHNT, CDR2 YENEEA. CDR3 length equals 15 residues.